Sequencing of this TCR beta chain was carried out in a study of blood T cell repertoires in COVID-19. The V and J ends lost 5 bases and 5 bases, in that order; junction bases with no gene match: 10. Germline loops: CDR1 MDHEN, CDR2 SYDVKM. The CDR3 extends over 15 amino acids. Generated by immunoSEQ multiplex PCR, the TCRdb table keeps only in-frame clones and is missing some. The sample records roughly 87,000 clones, about 82% being singletons. This clonotype originated in a human donor in a cohort sampled during active COVID-19. J is TRBJ2-7 and V is TRBV28, with 9 bases identical to TRBD2. The sample comprised peripheral blood. The DNA of the CDR3 is TGTGCCAGCAGTGGGGGACTAGCAGGGACCGACGAGCAGTACTTC. This encodes CASSGGLAGTDEQYF. Variable domain in full (rest from reference TRBV28 and TRBJ2-7): DVKVTQSSRYLVKRTGEKVFLECVQDMDHENMFWYRQDPGLGLRLIYFSYDVKMKEKGDIPEGYSVSREKKERFSLILESASTNQTSMYLCASSGGLAGTDEQYFGPGTRLTVT.